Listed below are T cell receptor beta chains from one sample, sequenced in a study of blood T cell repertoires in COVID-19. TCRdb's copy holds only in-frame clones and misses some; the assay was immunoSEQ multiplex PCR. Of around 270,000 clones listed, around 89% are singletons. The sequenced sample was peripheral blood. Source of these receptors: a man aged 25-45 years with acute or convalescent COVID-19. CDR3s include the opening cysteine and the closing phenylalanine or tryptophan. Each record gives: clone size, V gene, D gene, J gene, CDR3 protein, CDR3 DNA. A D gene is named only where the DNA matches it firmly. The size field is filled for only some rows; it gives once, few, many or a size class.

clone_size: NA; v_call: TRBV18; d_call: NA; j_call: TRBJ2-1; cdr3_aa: CASSPQSYNEQFF; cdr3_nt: TGTGCCAGCTCACCTCAATCCTACAATGAGCAGTTCTTC
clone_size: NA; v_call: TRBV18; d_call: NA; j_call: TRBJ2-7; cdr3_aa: CASGRGVVDEQYF; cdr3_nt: TGTGCCAGCGGGAGGGGGGTCGTCGACGAGCAGTACTTC
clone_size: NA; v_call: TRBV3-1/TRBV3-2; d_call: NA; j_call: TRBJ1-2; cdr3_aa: CASSQGRGYTF; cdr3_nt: TGTGCCAGCAGCCAAGGGAGGGGCTACACCTTC
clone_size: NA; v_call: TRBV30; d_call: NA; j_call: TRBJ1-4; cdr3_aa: CAWSVVRGSNEKLFF; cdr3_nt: TGTGCCTGGAGTGTAGTTCGAGGTAGCAATGAAAAACTGTTTTTT
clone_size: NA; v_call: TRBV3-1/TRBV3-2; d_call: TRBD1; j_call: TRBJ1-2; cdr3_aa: CASNDRGYGYTF; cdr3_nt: TGTGCCAGCAACGACAGGGGTTATGGCTACACCTTC
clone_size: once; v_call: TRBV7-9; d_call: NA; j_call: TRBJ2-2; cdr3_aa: CASSLGAGTGELFF; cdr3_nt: TGTGCCAGCAGCTTAGGAGCTGGCACCGGGGAGCTGTTTTTT
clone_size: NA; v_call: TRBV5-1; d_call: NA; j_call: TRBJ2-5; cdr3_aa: CASSLNARMETQYF; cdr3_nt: TGCGCCAGCAGCTTGAACGCTAGAATGGAGACCCAGTACTTC
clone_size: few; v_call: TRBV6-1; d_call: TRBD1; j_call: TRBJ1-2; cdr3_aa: CASSEELRGRPYGYTF; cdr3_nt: TGTGCCAGCAGTGAAGAGTTGAGGGGGCGTCCCTATGGCTACACCTTC
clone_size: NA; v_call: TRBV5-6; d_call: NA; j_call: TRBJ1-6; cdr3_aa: CASNKPQGTTYNSPLHF; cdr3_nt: TGTGCCAGCAACAAACCCCAGGGGACAACTTATAATTCACCCCTCCACTTT
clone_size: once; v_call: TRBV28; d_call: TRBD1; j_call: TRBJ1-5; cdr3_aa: CACRDRVSNQPQHF; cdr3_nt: TGTGCCTGCAGGGACAGGGTCAGCAATCAGCCCCAGCATTTT
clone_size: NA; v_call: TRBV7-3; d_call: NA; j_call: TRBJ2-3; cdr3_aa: CASSLTLGGVTDTQYF; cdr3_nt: TGTGCCAGCAGCTTAACGTTGGGCGGGGTCACAGATACGCAGTATTTT
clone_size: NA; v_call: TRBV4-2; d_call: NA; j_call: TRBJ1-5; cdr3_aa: CASSQEIGNQPQHF; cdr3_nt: TGTGCCAGCAGCCAAGAGATCGGGAATCAGCCCCAGCATTTT
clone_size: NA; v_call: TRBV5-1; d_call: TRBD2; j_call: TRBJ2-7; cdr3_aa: CASSSLAGDYEQYF; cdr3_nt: TGCGCCAGCAGCTCTTTAGCGGGGGATTACGAGCAGTACTTC
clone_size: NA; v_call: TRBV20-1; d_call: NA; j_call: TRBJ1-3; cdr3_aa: CSAPQENTIYF; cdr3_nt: TGCAGTGCCCCCCAGGAAAACACCATATATTTT
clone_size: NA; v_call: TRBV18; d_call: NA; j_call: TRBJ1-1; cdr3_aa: CASSPRTTLEAFF; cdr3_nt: TGTGCCAGCTCACCAAGAACGACTCTCGAAGCTTTCTTT
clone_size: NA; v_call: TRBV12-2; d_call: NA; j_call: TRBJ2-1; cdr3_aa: CASRRTSGDEQFF; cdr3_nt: TGTGCAAGTCGCCGAACTAGCGGGGATGAGCAGTTCTTC
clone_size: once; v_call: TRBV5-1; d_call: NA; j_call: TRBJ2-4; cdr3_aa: CASSLEQDKNIQYF; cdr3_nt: TGCGCCAGCAGCTTGGAACAGGACAAAAACATTCAGTACTTC
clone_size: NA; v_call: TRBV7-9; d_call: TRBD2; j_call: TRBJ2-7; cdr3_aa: CASSLVRGLAGAREQYF; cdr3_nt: TGTGCCAGCAGCTTAGTAAGGGGGTTAGCGGGAGCTCGCGAGCAGTACTTC
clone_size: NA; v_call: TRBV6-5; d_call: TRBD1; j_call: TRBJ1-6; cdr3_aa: CASSSADRGVSPLHF; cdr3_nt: TGTGCCAGCAGTTCCGCGGACAGGGGGGTTTCACCCCTCCACTTT
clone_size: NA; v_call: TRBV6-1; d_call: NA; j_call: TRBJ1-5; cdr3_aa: CASSEMGDHRLQPQHF; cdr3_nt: TGTGCCAGCAGTGAAATGGGAGACCACCGACTTCAGCCCCAGCATTTT
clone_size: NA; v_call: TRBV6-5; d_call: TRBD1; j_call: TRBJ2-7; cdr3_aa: CASNLDRVVYEQYF; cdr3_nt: TGTGCCAGCAACCTAGACAGGGTGGTCTACGAGCAGTACTTC
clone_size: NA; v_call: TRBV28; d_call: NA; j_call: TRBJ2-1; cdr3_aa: CASSLWGQHEQFF; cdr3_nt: TGTGCCAGCAGCCTGTGGGGGCAACATGAGCAGTTCTTC
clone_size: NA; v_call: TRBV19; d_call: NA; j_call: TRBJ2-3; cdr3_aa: CASSIGRTRDTQYF; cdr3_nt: TGTGCCAGTAGTATTGGAAGGACTCGAGATACGCAGTATTTT
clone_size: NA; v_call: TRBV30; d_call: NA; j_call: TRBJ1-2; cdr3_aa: CAWTAGGYGYTF; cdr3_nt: TGTGCCTGGACCGCAGGAGGCTATGGCTACACCTTC
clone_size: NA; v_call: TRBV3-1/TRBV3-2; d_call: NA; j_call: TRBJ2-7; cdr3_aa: CASRSRYEQYF; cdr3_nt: TGTGCCAGCCGCTCTCGGTACGAGCAGTACTTC
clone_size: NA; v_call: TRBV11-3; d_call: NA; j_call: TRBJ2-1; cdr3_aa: CASSLIDGLHEQFF; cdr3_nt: TGTGCCAGCAGCTTAATTGATGGGCTCCATGAGCAGTTCTTC
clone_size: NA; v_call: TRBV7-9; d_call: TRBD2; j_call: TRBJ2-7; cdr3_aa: CASSSGGSSYEQYF; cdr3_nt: TGTGCCAGCAGCTCGGGGGGGAGCTCCTACGAGCAGTACTTC
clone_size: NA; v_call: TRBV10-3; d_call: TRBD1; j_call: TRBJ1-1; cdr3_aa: CAISSTGGFTEAFF; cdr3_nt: TGTGCCATCAGTTCGACAGGGGGCTTTACTGAAGCTTTCTTT